This T cell receptor beta chain was obtained from a study of T cell responses to AZD1222 COVID-19 vaccine. The method was immunoSEQ multiplex PCR; TCRdb's version includes in-frame clones alone and lacks a portion of them. The sample includes 100,000 to 150,000 clones, around 86% of them seen just once. The junction had 6 bases not matched to a gene; V was cut back by 4 bases and J by 2 bases. The germline V gene has CDR1 SGHVS and CDR2 FQNEAQ. This CDR3 is built from 17 residues. Source: peripheral blood, taken on day 0 of AZD1222 vaccination. The receptor comes from an adult in good health. V gene TRBV7-8 combines with J gene TRBJ2-3; 13 positions match TRBD2. The DNA for the CDR3 is TGTGCCAGCAGCTGGGGGACTAGCGGGGAGCCCACAGATACGCAGTATTTT. This encodes CASSWGTSGEPTDTQYF.